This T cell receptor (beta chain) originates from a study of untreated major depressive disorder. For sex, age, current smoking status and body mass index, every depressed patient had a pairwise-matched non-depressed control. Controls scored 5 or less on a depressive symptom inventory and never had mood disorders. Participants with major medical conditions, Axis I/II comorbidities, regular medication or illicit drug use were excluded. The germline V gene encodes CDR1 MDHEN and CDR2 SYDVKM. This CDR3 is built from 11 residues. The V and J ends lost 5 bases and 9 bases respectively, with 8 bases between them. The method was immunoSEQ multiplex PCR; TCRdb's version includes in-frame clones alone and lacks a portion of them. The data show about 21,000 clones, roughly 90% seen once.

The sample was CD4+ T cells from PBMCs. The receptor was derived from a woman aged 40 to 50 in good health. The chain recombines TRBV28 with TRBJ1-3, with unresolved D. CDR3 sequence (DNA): TGTGCCAGCAGTACCCCGCGCACCATATATTTT. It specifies CASSTPRTIYF. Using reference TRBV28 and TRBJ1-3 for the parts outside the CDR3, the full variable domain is DVKVTQSSRYLVKRTGEKVFLECVQDMDHENMFWYRQDPGLGLRLIYFSYDVKMKEKGDIPEGYSVSREKKERFSLILESASTNQTSMYLCASSTPRTIYFGEGSWLTVV.